This TCR beta chain was sequenced in a study of T cell responses to AZD1222 COVID-19 vaccine. Study-level points and caveats: Nearly half of unique spike-specific TCRs reportedly avoided B.1.351 and B.1.1.7 mutated regions.

CDR3 length: 15 amino acids. V dropped 2 bases and J dropped 1; count of bases not matched to a gene: 5. Germline CDR1 reads MNHEY; CDR2 reads SVGAGI. Data came from immunoSEQ multiplex PCR; TCRdb stores just in-frame clones and leaves some out. The sample includes 100,000 to 150,000 clones, roughly nine tenths of them seen just once. This clone was recorded once. The target antigen is unknown. The sample holds other DNA sequences that translate to the same CDR3. This chain joins TRBV6-5 and TRBJ2-7; 7 bases align to TRBD1. Sequencing used peripheral blood, obtained on day 0 of AZD1222 vaccination. The receptor was isolated from an adult in good health. The CDR3 region is CASSYSRDSSYEQYF. CDR3 DNA sequence: TGTGCCAGCAGTTACAGCCGGGACAGTTCCTACGAGCAGTACTTC.